These 5 T cell receptor beta chains share one sample of origin, sequenced in a study of blood T cell repertoires in COVID-19. Method: immunoSEQ multiplex PCR; TCRdb's copy keeps in-frame clones and lacks some. The sample has under 300,000 clones, roughly 87% seen once. Sequencing input: peripheral blood. These TCRs come from a man in his fifties or sixties who had recovered from COVID-19.

V is TRBV12-5 and J is TRBJ2-3; D gene ambiguous. Deletions cut 0 bases from V and 6 bases from J, with 4 bases between. The CDR3 runs 12 residues. Per germline, CDR1 LGHNT and CDR2 FRNRAP. The DNA for the CDR3 is TGTGCTAGTGGTTTGGTACTGGATACGCAGTATTTT. Translating it yields CASGLVLDTQYF. Supplemented by reference TRBV12-5 and TRBJ2-3, the full variable domain reads DARVTQTPRHKVTEMGQEVTMRCQPILGHNTVFWYRQTMMQGLELLAYFRNRAPLDDSGMPKDRFSAEMPDATLATLKIQPSEPRDSAVYFCASGLVLDTQYFGPGTRLTVL.

The chain is built from TRBV19 and TRBJ1-4, with TRBD1 matching over 7 bases. Germline-derived CDR1 and CDR2 are LNHDA and SQIVND (reference sequence). V shed 10 bases, J shed 0 bases, and the junction held 8 bases outside the gene matches. CDR3 length: 15 residues. In DNA form, the CDR3 reads TGTGCCACCCTAGAGGGACAGTCAACTAATGAAAAACTGTTTTTT. It yields the protein CATLEGQSTNEKLFF.

The chain couples TRBV25-1 to TRBJ1-5, with D tentatively TRBD1 (6 bases). Germline V gene lookup returns CDR1 MGHDK and CDR2 SYGVNS. The germline V and J ends were trimmed by 8 bases and 0 bases, with 14 bases remaining between them. The CDR3 sequence is 15 residues long. The CDR3 DNA reads as TGTGCCAGCGAGGCCGGGGACACTAGCAATCAGCCCCAGCATTTT. Residues: CASEAGDTSNQPQHF.

The chain couples TRBV24-1 to TRBJ2-3; D is perhaps TRBD2 (6 bases). CDR3 length: 15 residues. Germline V gene data show CDR1 as KGHDR and CDR2 as SFDVKD. Trimming pared 1 base from V and 5 bases from J, leaving 12 bases between. CDR3 residues: CATSDLGGREDTQYF. CDR3 sequence (DNA): TGTGCCACCAGTGATTTAGGAGGGCGCGAAGATACGCAGTATTTT.

This clone was recorded once. Additional DNA sequences in this sample encode the identical CDR3. CDR3 amino acids: CASGGGERTDTQYF. The CDR3 DNA follows: TGCGCTAGCGGCGGGGGAGAACGCACAGATACGCAGTATTTT. The V call is TRBV5-1, the J call TRBJ2-3; 7 bases are a match to TRBD2. Germline CDR1 is SGHRS and CDR2 is YFSETQ. The CDR3 loop spans 14 amino acids.